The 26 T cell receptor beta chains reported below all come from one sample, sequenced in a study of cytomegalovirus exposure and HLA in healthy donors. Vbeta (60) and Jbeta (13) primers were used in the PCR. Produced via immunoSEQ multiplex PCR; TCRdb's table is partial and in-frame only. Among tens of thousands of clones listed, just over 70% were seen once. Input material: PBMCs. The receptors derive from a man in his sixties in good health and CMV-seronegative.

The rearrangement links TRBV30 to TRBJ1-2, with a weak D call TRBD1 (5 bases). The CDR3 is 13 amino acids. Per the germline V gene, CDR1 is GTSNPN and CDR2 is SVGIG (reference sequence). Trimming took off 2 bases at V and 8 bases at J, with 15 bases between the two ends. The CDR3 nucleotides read TGTGCCTGGAGTCCAGGGTGGAGTGGCGGCTACACCTTC. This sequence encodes CAWSPGWSGGYTF.

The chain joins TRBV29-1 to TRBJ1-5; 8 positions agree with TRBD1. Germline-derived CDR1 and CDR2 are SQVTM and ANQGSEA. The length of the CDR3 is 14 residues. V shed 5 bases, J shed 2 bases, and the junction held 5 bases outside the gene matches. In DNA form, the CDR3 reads TGCAGCGTTCGACAGGGGACGGGCAATCAGCCCCAGCATTTT. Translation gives CSVRQGTGNQPQHF. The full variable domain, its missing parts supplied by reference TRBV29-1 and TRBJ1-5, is SAVISQKPSRDICQRGTSLTIQCQVDSQVTMMFWYRQQPGQSLTLIATANQGSEATYESGFVIDKFPISRPNLTFSTLTVSNMSPEDSSIYLCSVRQGTGNQPQHFGDGTRLSIL.

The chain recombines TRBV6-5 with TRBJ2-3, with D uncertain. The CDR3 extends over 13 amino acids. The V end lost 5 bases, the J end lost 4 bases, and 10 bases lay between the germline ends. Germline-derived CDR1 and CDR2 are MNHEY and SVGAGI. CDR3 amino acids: CASSVNTADTQYF. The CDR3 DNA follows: TGTGCCAGCAGTGTTAATACTGCAGATACGCAGTATTTT.

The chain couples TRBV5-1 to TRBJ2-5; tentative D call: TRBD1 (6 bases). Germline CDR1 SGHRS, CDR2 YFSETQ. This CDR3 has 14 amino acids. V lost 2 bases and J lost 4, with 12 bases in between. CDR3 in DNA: TGCGCCAGCAGCTTCGCCAGGGGCCCAGAGACCCAGTACTTC. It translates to CASSFARGPETQYF.

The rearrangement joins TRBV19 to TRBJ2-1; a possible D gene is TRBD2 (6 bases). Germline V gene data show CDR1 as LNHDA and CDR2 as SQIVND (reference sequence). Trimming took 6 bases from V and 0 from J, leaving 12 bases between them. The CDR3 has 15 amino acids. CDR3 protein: CASSPGTGSYNEQFF. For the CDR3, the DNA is TGTGCCAGTAGCCCCGGGACTGGCTCCTACAATGAGCAGTTCTTC.

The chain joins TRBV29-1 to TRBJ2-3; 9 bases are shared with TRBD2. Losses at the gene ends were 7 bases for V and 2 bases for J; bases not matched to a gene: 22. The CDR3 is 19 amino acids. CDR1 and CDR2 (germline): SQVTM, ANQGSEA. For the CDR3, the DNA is TGCAGCGGGGAAGGTCTGCCGGGACTAGCTATCCCCCTCACAGATACGCAGTATTTT. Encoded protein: CSGEGLPGLAIPLTDTQYF.

The CDR3 DNA is TGCGCCAGCAGCCAACTAGCGGGGGACTACAATGAGCAGTTCTTC. This encodes CASSQLAGDYNEQFF. The V and J genes are TRBV4-3 and TRBJ2-1, with 10 bases aligning to TRBD2. The junction had 1 base not matched to a gene; V was cut back by 2 bases and J by 3 bases. The CDR3 spans 15 residues. CDR1 is LGHNA and CDR2 is YSLEER in the germline V gene.

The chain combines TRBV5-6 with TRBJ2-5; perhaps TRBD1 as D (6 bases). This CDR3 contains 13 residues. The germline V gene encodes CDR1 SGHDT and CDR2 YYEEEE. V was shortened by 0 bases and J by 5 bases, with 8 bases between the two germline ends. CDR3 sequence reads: CASSLGGPETQYF. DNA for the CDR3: TGTGCCAGCAGCTTGGGGGGGCCTGAGACCCAGTACTTC.

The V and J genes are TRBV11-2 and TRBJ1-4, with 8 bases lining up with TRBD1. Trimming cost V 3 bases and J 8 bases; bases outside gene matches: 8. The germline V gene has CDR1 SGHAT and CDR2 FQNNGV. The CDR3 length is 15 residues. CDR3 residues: CASSFSTGEEEKLFF. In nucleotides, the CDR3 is TGTGCCAGCAGCTTCTCGACAGGGGAGGAAGAAAAACTGTTTTTT.

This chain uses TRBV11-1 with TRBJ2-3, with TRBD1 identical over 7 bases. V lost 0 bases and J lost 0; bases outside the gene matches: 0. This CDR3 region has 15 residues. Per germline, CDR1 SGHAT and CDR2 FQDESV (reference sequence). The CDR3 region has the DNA TGTGCCAGCAGCTTAGCGGGACAGAGCACAGATACGCAGTATTTT. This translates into CASSLAGQSTDTQYF.

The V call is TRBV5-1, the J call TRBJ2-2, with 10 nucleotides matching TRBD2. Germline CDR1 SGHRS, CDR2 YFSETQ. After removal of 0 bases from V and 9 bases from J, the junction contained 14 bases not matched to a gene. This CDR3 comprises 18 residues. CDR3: CASSLESLAAGGRRELFF. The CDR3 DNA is TGCGCCAGCAGCTTGGAATCCCTTGCAGCGGGAGGGCGAAGGGAGCTGTTTTTT.

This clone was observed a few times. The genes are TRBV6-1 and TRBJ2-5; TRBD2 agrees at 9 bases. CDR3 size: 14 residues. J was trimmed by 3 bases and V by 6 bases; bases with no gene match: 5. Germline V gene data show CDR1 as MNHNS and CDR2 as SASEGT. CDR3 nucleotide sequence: TGTGCCAGCAGGCTGTCTAGCGGGGAAGAGACCCAGTACTTC. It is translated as CASRLSSGEETQYF.

The CDR3 nucleotides read TGTGCCAGCAGGACAGGGCAGAGCAATCAGCCCCAGCATTTT. It translates to CASRTGQSNQPQHF. The chain employs TRBV27 and TRBJ1-5, with TRBD1 matching 7 bases. Germline CDR1 reads MNHEY; CDR2 reads SMNVEV (reference sequence). V was pared by 6 bases and J by 1 base, with 3 bases of the junction left unmatched. CDR3 length: 14 amino acids.

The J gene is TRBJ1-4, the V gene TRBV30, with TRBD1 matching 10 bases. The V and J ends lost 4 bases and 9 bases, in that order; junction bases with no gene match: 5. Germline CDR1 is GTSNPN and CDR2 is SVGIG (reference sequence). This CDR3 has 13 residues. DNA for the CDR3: TGTGCCTGGATGGTGACAGGGGGCCAAAAACTGTTTTTT. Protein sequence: CAWMVTGGQKLFF.

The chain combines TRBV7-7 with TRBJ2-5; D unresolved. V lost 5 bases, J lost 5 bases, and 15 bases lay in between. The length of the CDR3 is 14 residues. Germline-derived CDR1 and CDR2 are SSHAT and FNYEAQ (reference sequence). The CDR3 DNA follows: TGTGCCAGCAGCCCAGACCAGGCAGCCGAGACCCAGTACTTC. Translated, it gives CASSPDQAAETQYF.

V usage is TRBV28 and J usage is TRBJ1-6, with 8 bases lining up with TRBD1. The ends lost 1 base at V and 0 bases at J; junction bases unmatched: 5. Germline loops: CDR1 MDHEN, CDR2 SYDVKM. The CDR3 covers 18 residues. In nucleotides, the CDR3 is TGTGCCAGCAGTTTATTTACAGGGGGGAGCTCCTATAATTCACCCCTCCACTTT. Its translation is CASSLFTGGSSYNSPLHF.

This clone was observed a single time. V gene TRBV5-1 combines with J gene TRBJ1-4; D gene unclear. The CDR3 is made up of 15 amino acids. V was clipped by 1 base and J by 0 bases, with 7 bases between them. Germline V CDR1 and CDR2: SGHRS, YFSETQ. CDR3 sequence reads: CASSLSTATNEKLFF. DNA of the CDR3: TGCGCCAGCAGCTTGAGTACAGCAACTAATGAAAAACTGTTTTTT.

CDR3 loop: CASRVGQFQETQYF. The DNA of the CDR3 is TGTGCCAGCCGGGTAGGACAGTTTCAAGAGACCCAGTACTTC. This rearrangement joins TRBV6-5 to TRBJ2-5, with TRBD1 as a possible D gene (6 bases). Germline V gene data show CDR1 as MNHEY and CDR2 as SVGAGI. This CDR3 is built from 14 residues. Trimming left V 8 bases short and J 2 bases short, with 15 bases between.

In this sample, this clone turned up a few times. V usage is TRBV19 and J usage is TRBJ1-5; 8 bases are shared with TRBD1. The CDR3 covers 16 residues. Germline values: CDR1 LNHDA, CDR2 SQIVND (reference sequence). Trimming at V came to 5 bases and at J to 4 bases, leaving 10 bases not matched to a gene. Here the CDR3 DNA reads TGTGCCAGTAGTTTTACTGCCGGGACAGGAAATCAGCCCCAGCATTTT. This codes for CASSFTAGTGNQPQHF.

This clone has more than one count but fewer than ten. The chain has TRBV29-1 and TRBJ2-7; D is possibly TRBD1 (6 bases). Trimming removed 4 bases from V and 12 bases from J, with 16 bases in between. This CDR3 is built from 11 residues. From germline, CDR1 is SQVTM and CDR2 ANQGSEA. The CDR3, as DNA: TGCAGCGTTGTGACAGGAGTGGATTGGTACTTC. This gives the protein CSVVTGVDWYF.

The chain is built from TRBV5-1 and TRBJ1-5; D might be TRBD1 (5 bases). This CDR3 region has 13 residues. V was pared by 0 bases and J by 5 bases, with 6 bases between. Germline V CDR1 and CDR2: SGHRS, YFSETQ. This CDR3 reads CASSLGGDQPQHF. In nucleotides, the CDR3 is TGCGCCAGCAGCTTGGGGGGCGATCAGCCCCAGCATTTT.

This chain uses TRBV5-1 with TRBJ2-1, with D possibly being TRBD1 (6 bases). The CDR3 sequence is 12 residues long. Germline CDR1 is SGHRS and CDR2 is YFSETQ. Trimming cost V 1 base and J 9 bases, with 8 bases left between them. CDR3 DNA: TGCGCCAGCAGCTTGACAGGGCCTGAGCAGTTCTTC. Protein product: CASSLTGPEQFF.

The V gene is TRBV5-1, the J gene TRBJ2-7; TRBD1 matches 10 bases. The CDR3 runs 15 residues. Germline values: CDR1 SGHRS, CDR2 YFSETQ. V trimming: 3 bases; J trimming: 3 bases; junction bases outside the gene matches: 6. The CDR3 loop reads CASSYGTGVYYEQYF. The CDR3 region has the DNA TGCGCCAGCAGCTATGGGACAGGGGTTTACTACGAGCAGTACTTC.

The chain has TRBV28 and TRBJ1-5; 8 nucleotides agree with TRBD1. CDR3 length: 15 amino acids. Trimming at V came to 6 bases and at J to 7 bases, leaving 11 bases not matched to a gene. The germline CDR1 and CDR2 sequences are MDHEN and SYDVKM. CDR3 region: CASSPGDRPGQPQHF. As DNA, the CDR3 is TGTGCCAGCAGCCCGGGGGACAGGCCGGGCCAGCCCCAGCATTTT.

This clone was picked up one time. The CDR3 sequence is CASSPGDRVGEKLFF. The CDR3 coding sequence is TGTGCCAGCTCACCAGGCGACAGGGTGGGCGAAAAACTGTTTTTT. The chain is built from TRBV18 and TRBJ1-4; 7 positions agree with TRBD1. V lost 2 bases to trimming and J lost 8 bases; unmatched junction nucleotides: 8. Germline V CDR1 and CDR2: KGHSH, LQKENI. The length of the CDR3 is 15 residues.

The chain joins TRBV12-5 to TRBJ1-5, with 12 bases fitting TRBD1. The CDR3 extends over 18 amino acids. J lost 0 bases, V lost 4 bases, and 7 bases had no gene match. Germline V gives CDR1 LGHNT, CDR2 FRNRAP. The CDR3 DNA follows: TGTGCTAGTGGTTGCCGGGACAGGGGGCGAGATAGCAATCAGCCCCAGCATTTT. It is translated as CASGCRDRGRDSNQPQHF.